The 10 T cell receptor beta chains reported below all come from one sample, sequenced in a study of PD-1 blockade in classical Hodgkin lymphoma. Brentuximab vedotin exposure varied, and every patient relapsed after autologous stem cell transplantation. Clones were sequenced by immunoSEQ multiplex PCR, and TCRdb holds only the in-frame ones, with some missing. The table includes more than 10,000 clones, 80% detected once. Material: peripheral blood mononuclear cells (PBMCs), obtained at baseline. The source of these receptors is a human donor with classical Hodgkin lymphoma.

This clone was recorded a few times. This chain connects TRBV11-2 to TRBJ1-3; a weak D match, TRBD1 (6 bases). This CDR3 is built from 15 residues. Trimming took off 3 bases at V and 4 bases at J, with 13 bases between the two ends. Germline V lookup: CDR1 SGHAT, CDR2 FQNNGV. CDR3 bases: TGTGCCAGCAGCTTTACCGGGACAAAAGGAAACACCATATATTTT. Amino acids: CASSFTGTKGNTIYF.

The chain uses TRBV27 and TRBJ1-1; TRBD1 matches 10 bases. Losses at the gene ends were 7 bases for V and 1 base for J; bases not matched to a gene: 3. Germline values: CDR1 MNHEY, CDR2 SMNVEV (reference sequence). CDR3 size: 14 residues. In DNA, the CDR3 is TGTGCCAGCACCCGGACAGGGGGGAACACTGAAGCTTTCTTT. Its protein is CASTRTGGNTEAFF.

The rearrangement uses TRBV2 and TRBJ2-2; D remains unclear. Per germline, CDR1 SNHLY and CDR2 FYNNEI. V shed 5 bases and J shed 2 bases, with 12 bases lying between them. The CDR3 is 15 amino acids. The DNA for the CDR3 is TGTGCCAGCAGTCAACAGATTCTTAACACCGGGGAGCTGTTTTTT. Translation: CASSQQILNTGELFF.

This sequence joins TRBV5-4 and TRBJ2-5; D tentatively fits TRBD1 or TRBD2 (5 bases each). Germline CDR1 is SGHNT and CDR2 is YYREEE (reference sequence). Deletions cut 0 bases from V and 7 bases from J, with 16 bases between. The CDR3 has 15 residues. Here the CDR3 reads CASSLGDGRGWTQYF. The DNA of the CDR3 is TGTGCCAGCAGCTTGGGGGACGGGCGAGGGTGGACCCAGTACTTC. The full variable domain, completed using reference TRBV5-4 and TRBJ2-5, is ETGVTQSPTHLIKTRGQQVTLRCSSQSGHNTVSWYQQALGQGPQFIFQYYREEENGRGNFPPRFSGLQFPNYSSELNVNALELDDSALYLCASSLGDGRGWTQYFGPGTRLLVL.

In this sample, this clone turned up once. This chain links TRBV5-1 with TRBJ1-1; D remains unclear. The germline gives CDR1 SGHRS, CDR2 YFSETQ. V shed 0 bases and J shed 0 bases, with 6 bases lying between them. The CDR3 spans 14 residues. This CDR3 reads CASSLGRLNTEAFF. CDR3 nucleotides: TGCGCCAGCAGCTTGGGTCGGTTGAACACTGAAGCTTTCTTT.

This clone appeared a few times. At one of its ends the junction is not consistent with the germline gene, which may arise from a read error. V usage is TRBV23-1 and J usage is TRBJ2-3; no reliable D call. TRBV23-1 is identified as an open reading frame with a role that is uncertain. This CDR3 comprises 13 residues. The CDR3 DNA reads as TGCGCCAGCAGTCAAACGGACGGAAAAGCCTGTTTTTTT. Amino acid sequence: CASSQTDGKACFF.

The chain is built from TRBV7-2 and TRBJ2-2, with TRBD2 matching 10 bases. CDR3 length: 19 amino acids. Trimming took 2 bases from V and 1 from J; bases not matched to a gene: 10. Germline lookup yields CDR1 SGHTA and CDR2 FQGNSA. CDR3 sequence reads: CASSLSSRASGGNTGELFF. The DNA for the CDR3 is TGTGCCAGCAGCTTAAGTTCTCGGGCTAGCGGGGGGAACACCGGGGAGCTGTTTTTT.

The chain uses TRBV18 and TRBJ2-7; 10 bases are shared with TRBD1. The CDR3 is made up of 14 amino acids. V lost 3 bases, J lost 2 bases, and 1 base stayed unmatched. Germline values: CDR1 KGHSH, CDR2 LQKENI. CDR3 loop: CASSPGTGAYEQYF. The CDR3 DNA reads TGTGCCAGCTCACCCGGGACAGGGGCCTACGAGCAGTACTTC.

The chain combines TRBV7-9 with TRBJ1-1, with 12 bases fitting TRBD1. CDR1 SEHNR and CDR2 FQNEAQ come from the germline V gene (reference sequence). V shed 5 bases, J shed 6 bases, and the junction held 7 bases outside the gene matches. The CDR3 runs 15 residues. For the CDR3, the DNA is TGTGCCAGCAGCCGGGACAGGGGGCGCTTGTCTGAAGCTTTCTTT. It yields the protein CASSRDRGRLSEAFF. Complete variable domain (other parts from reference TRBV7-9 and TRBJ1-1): DTGVSQNPRHKITKRGQNVTFRCDPISEHNRLYWYRQTLGQGPEFLTYFQNEAQLEKSRLLSDRFSAERPKGSFSTLEIQRTEQGDSAMYLCASSRDRGRLSEAFFGQGTRLTVV.

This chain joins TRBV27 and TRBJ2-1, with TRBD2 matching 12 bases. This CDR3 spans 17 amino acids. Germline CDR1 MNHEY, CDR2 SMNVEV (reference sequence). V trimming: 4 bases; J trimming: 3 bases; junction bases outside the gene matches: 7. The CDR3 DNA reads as TGTGCCAGCAGTTCACTCCTAGCGGGGGGGCACTACAATGAGCAGTTCTTC. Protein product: CASSSLLAGGHYNEQFF.